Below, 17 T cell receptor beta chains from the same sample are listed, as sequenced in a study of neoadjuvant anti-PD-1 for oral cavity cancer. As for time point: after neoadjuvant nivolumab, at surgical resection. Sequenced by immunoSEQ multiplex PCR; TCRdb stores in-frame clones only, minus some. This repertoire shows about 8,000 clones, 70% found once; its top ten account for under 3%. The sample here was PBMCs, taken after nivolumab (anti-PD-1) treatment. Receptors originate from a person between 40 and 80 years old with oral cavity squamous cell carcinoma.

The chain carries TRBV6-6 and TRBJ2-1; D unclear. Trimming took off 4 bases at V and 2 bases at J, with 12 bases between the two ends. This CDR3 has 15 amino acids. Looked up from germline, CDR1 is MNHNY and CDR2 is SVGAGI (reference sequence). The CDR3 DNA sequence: TGTGCCAGCAGTTCCGACACTCCCACCTACAATGAGCAGTTCTTC. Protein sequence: CASSSDTPTYNEQFF.

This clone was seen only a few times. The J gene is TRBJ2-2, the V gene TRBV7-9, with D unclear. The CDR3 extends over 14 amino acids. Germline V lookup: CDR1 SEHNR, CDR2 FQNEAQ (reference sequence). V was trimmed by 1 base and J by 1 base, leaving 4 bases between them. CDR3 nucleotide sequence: TGTGCCAGCAGCTTAGGGCAGAACACCGGGGAGCTGTTTTTT. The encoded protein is CASSLGQNTGELFF.

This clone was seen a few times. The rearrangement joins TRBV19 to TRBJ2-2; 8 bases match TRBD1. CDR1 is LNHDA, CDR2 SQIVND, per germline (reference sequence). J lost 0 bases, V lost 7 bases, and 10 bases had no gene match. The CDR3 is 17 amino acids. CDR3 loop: CASTPGLDRANTGELFF. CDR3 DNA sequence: TGTGCCAGTACCCCAGGTTTGGACAGGGCGAACACCGGGGAGCTGTTTTTT.

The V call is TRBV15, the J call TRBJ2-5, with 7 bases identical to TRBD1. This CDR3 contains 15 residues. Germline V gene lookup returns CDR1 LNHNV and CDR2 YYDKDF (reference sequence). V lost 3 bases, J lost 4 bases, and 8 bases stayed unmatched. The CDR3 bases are TGTGCCACCAGCAGTACACCGGGACAGCGAGAGACCCAGTACTTC. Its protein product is CATSSTPGQRETQYF.

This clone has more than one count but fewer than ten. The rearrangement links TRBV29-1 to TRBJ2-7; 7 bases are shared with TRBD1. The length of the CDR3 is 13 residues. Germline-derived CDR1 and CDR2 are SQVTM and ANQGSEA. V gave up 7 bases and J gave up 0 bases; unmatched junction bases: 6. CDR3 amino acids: CSALTGPSYEQYF. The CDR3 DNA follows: TGCAGCGCTCTGACAGGGCCCTCCTACGAGCAGTACTTC.

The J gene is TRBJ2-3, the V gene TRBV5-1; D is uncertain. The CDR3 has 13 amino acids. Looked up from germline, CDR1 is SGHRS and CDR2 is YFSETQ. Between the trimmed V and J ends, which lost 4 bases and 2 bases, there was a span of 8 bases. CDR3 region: CASSGQSTDTQYF. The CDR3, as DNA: TGCGCCAGCAGCGGTCAGTCCACAGATACGCAGTATTTT.

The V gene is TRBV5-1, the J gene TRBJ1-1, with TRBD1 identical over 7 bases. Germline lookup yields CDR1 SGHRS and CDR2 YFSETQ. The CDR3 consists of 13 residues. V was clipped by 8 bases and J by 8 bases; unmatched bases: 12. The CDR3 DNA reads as TGCGCCAGTCGCTCCGGGACAGCATCAGAAGCTTTCTTT. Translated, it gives CASRSGTASEAFF.

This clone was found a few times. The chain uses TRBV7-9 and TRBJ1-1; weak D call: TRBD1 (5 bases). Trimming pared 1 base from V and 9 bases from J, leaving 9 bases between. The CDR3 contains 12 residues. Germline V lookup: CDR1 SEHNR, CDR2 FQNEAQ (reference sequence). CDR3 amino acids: CASSLDGGKAFF. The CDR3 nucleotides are TGTGCCAGCAGCTTAGACGGGGGTAAAGCTTTCTTT.

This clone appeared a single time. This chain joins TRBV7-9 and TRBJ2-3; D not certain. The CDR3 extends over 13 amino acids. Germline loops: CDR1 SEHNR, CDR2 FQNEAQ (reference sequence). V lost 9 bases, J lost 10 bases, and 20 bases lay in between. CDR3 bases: TGTGCCAGTTCCCAAAAGGGCGAAGGGTCGCAGTATTTT. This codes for CASSQKGEGSQYF.

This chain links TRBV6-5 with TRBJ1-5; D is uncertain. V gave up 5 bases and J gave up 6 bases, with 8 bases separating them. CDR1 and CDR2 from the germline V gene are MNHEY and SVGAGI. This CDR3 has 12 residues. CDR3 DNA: TGTGCCAGCAGTACTGAGGGTCAGCCCCAGCATTTT. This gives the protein CASSTEGQPQHF.

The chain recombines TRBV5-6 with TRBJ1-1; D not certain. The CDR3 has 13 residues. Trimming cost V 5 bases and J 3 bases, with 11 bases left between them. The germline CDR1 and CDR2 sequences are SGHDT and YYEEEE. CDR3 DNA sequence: TGTGCCAGCAGTCCACATCGGCACACTGAAGCTTTCTTT. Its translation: CASSPHRHTEAFF.

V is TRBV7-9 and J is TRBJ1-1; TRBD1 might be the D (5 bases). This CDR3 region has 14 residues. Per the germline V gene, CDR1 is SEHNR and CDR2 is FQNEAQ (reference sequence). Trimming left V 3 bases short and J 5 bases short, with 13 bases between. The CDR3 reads CASSLSGGRTEAFF. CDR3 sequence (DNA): TGTGCCAGCAGCTTGAGTGGGGGTAGGACTGAAGCTTTCTTT.

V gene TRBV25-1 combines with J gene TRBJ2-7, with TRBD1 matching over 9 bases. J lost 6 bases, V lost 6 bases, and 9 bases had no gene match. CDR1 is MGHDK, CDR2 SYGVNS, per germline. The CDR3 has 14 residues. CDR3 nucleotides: TGTGCCAGCAGAAATTCGGGACAGGGTCGCGAGCAGTACTTC. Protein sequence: CASRNSGQGREQYF.

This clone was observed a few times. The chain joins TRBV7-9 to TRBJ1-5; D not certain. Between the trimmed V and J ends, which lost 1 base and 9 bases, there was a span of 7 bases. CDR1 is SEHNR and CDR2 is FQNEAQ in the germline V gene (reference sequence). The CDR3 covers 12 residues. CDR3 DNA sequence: TGTGCCAGCAGCTTAGACCGCGGGCCCCAGCATTTT. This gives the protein CASSLDRGPQHF.

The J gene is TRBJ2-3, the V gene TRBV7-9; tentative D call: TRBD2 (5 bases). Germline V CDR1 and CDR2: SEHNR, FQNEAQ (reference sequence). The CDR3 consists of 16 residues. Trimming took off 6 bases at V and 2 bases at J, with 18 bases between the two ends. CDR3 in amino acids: CASRPIRDPNTDTQYF. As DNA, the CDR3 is TGTGCCAGCAGGCCCATACGGGATCCAAACACAGATACGCAGTATTTT.

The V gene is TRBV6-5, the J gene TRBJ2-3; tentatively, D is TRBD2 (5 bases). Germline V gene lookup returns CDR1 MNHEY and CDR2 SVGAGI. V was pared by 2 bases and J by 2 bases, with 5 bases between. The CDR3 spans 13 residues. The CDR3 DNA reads TGTGCCAGCAGTTACCGGGACACAGATACGCAGTATTTT. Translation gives CASSYRDTDTQYF.

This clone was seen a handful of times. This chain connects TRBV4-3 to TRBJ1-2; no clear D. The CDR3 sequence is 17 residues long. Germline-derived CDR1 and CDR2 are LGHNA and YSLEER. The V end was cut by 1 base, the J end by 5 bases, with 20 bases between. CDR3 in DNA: TGCGCCAGCAGCCAAGGCTATGCAGGTGGACGCGTTTATGGCTACACCTTC. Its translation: CASSQGYAGGRVYGYTF.